A single sample is the source of the 13 T cell receptor beta chains below, sequenced in a study of vaccination effects on CD4 cells after COVID-19. No cognate antigen is known for these TCRs. The table came from immunoSEQ multiplex PCR; TCRdb's copy has only in-frame clones and leaves some out. This sample yields almost 30,000 clones, of which around 74% are seen a single time; 15% to 20% belongs to the top ten. Antigen-specific CD4+ T cells were expanded with viral peptide pools in the ViraFEST assay before sequencing. CD4+ T cells were isolated after less than 13 days of culture. Participants completed two doses of the BNT162b2 or mRNA-1273 vaccine. Source: CD4+ T cells from PBMCs cultured with HCoV-OC43 spike peptides, taken after COVID-19 vaccination. Described subset: HCoV-OC43 spike overlapping peptide pool stimulation. These receptor sequences come from a human donor who received a COVID-19 vaccine.

This chain joins TRBV2 and TRBJ1-4, with D possibly matching TRBD1 (5 bases). Trimming stripped 4 bases from V and 6 bases from J, with 9 bases between. Germline V gene data show CDR1 as SNHLY and CDR2 as FYNNEI. The CDR3 covers 13 residues. The CDR3 loop reads CASSGGTYEKLFF. Written as DNA, the CDR3 is TGTGCCAGCAGTGGCGGGACCTATGAAAAACTGTTTTTT. The full variable domain, completed using reference TRBV2 and TRBJ1-4, is EPEVTQTPSHQVTQMGQEVILRCVPISNHLYFYWYRQILGQKVEFLVSFYNNEISEKSEIFDDQFSVERPDGSNFTLKIRSTKLEDSAMYFCASSGGTYEKLFFGSGTQLSVL.

This clone has only a few counts. The chain recombines TRBV19 with TRBJ1-3, with D perhaps matching TRBD1 (6 bases). Germline V gene sequence: CDR1 LNHDA, CDR2 SQIVND (reference sequence). The V end was cut by 2 bases, the J end by 3 bases, with 8 bases between. The CDR3 runs 14 residues. DNA of the CDR3: TGTGCCAGTAGTATAAGGACAGATGGAAACACCATATATTTT. This translates into CASSIRTDGNTIYF.

The rearrangement links TRBV18 to TRBJ1-4, with 10 bases identical to TRBD1. Unmatched junction bases numbered 2, after V lost 2 bases and J lost 8 bases. Germline CDR1 is KGHSH and CDR2 is LQKENI. This CDR3 has 14 amino acids. This CDR3 reads CASSPGTGVEKLFF. The CDR3 region has the DNA TGTGCCAGCTCACCAGGGACAGGGGTCGAAAAACTGTTTTTT.

The chain is built from TRBV5-1 and TRBJ1-6, with 9 bases that match TRBD1. V gave up 6 bases and J gave up 6 bases; unmatched junction bases: 4. Per germline, CDR1 SGHRS and CDR2 YFSETQ. This CDR3 comprises 14 residues. CDR3 residues: CASKRDRVNSPLHF. DNA for the CDR3: TGCGCCAGCAAAAGGGACAGGGTTAATTCACCCCTCCACTTT.

This chain links TRBV19 with TRBJ2-5; 9 bases are a match to TRBD2. Trimming cost V 4 bases and J 4 bases; bases outside gene matches: 13. Germline values: CDR1 LNHDA, CDR2 SQIVND (reference sequence). This CDR3 is 17 amino acids long. The CDR3 sequence: CASSNRAGGFGGETQYF. CDR3 in DNA: TGTGCCAGTAGTAATAGAGCGGGGGGATTCGGTGGAGAGACCCAGTACTTC.

This clone was seen a handful of times. This chain joins TRBV20-1 and TRBJ2-1; TRBD1 aligns across 7 bases. After removal of 5 bases from V and 9 bases from J, the junction contained 4 bases not matched to a gene. CDR3 size: 11 residues. Germline values: CDR1 DFQATT, CDR2 SNEGSKA (reference sequence). The DNA of the CDR3 is TGCAGTGCTGCCCCAGGGGGTGAGCAGTTCTTC. Protein product: CSAAPGGEQFF.

The V gene is TRBV4-2, the J gene TRBJ1-5; TRBD1 aligns across 8 bases. This CDR3 has 16 residues. J gave up 4 bases and V 0 bases, and 5 bases lay outside the gene matches. Germline CDR1 LGHNA, CDR2 YNFKEQ. CDR3 region: CASSQDLGTGNQPQHF. For the CDR3, the DNA is TGTGCCAGCAGCCAAGATCTGGGGACAGGAAATCAGCCCCAGCATTTT.

V gene TRBV5-1 combines with J gene TRBJ2-5, with D perhaps assigned TRBD1 or TRBD2 (5 bases each). Germline values: CDR1 SGHRS, CDR2 YFSETQ. The ends were cut back, 2 bases at V and 4 bases at J, with 15 bases in the middle. CDR3 length equals 15 residues. CDR3 region: CASSFGSDGGETQYF. In DNA, the CDR3 is TGCGCCAGCAGCTTTGGTAGCGATGGGGGAGAGACCCAGTACTTC.

By its share, this clone is medium-sized (0.01 to 0.1%). The V call is TRBV11-2, the J call TRBJ1-3, with 7 nucleotides matching TRBD1. The length of the CDR3 is 16 residues. The J segment lost 4 bases and the V segment lost 5 bases, leaving 11 bases of the junction unmatched. Germline assignment: CDR1 SGHAT and CDR2 FQNNGV. CDR3 bases: TGTGCCAGCAGCGGAGGACAGGTGTTACACGGAAACACCATATATTTT. As protein: CASSGGQVLHGNTIYF.

This chain joins TRBV6-5 and TRBJ2-5; 7 nucleotides align to TRBD1. This CDR3 spans 13 amino acids. Trimming took 8 bases from V and 1 from J; bases not matched to a gene: 4. Per germline, CDR1 MNHEY and CDR2 SVGAGI. CDR3 in amino acids: CASRDSLQETQYF. CDR3 in DNA: TGTGCCAGCCGGGACAGTCTCCAAGAGACCCAGTACTTC.

This rearrangement joins TRBV18 to TRBJ2-5; 7 nucleotides align to TRBD1. Trimming removed 4 bases from V and 3 bases from J; junction bases left unmatched: 5. Per germline, CDR1 KGHSH and CDR2 LQKENI. This CDR3 region has 14 residues. CDR3 coding DNA: TGTGCCAGCTCACGGGGACAGTTTAAAGAGACCCAGTACTTC. This encodes CASSRGQFKETQYF. The whole variable domain, filled in from reference TRBV18 and TRBJ2-5, reads NAGVMQNPRHLVRRRGQEARLRCSPMKGHSHVYWYRQLPEEGLKFMVYLQKENIIDESGMPKERFSAEFPKEGPSILRIQQVVRGDSAAYFCASSRGQFKETQYFGPGTRLLVL.

The J gene is TRBJ2-7, the V gene TRBV20-1; 11 positions agree with TRBD1. With V trimmed by 6 bases and J by 4 bases, 8 bases remained unmatched. The CDR3 consists of 14 residues. The germline V gene encodes CDR1 DFQATT and CDR2 SNEGSKA (reference sequence). The CDR3 DNA reads as TGCAGTGCGAGTATGGGACAGGGGGATTACGAGCAGTACTTC. Translating gives CSASMGQGDYEQYF.

This clone is judged large. The gene calls are TRBV10-3 and TRBJ1-4, with D possibly TRBD1 on 5 matching bases. This CDR3 has 13 residues. Deletions cut 8 bases from V and 4 bases from J, with 11 bases between. From germline, CDR1 is ENHRY and CDR2 SYGVKD. The CDR3 coding sequence is TGTGCCATCCTCGACAGAGTTAATGAAAAACTGTTTTTT. It translates to CAILDRVNEKLFF.